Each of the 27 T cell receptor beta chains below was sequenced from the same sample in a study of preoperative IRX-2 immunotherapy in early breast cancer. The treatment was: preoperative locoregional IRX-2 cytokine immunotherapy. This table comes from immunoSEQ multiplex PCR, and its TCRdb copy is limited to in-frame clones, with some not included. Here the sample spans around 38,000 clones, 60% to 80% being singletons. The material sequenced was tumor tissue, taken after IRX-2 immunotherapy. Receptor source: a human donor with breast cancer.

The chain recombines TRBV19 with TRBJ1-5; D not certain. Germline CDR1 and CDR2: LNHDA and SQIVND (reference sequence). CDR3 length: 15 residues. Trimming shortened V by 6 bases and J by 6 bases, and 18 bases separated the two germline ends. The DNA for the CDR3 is TGTGCCAGTAGAACGGACCCTGGACCCACTCAGCCCCAGCATTTT. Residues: CASRTDPGPTQPQHF.

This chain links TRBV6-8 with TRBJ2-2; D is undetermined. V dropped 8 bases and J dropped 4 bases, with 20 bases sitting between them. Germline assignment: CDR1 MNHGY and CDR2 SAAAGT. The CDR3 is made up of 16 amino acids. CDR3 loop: CASSNPGRRPTGELFF. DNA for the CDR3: TGTGCCAGCTCAAACCCCGGCCGGCGGCCCACCGGGGAGCTGTTTTTT.

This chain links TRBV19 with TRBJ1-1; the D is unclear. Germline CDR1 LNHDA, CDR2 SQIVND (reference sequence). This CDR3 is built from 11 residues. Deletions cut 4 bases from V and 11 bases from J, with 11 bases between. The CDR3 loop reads CASSRGRVAFF. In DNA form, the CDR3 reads TGTGCCAGTAGTAGGGGTAGAGTGGCTTTCTTT.

CDR3 in amino acids: CASSLGGQVQETQYF. The CDR3 DNA follows: TGTGCCAGCAGCTTAGGCGGACAGGTCCAAGAGACCCAGTACTTC. V usage is TRBV7-1 and J usage is TRBJ2-5; TRBD1 agrees at 7 bases. TRBV7-1 is given ORF status, its function remaining uncertain. This CDR3 contains 15 residues. The trim removed 4 bases at V and 1 base at J, leaving 6 bases unmatched.

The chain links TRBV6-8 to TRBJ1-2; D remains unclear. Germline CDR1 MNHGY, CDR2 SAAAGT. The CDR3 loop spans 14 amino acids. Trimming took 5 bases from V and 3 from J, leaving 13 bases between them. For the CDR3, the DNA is TGTGCCAGCAGTGCCCTCTCCGGCGACTATGGCTACACCTTC. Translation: CASSALSGDYGYTF.

CDR3: CASSFGQGISGNTIYF. DNA for the CDR3: TGCGCCAGCAGCTTCGGACAGGGAATCTCTGGAAACACCATATATTTT. This rearrangement joins TRBV5-1 to TRBJ1-3; 8 positions agree with TRBD1. This CDR3 is 16 amino acids long. Trimming cost V 2 bases and J 0 bases; bases outside gene matches: 4. Germline lookup yields CDR1 SGHRS and CDR2 YFSETQ. The entire variable domain, with the rest obtained from reference TRBV5-1 and TRBJ1-3, is as follows: KAGVTQTPRYLIKTRGQQVTLSCSPISGHRSVSWYQQTPGQGLQFLFEYFSETQRNKGNFPGRFSGRQFSNSRSEMNVSTLELGDSALYLCASSFGQGISGNTIYFGEGSWLTVV.

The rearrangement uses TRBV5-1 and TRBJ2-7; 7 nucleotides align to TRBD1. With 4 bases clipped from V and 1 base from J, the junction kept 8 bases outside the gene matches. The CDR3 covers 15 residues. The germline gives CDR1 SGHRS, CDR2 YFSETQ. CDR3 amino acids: CASSPTDRVSYEQYF. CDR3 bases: TGCGCCAGCAGCCCTACCGACAGGGTTTCCTACGAGCAGTACTTC.

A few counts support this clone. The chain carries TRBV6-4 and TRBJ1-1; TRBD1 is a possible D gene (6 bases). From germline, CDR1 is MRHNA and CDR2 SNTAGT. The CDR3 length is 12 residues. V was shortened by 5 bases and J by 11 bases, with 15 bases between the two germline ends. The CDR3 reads CASSIGTPPAFF. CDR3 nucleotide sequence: TGTGCCAGCAGTATAGGGACACCTCCTGCTTTCTTT.

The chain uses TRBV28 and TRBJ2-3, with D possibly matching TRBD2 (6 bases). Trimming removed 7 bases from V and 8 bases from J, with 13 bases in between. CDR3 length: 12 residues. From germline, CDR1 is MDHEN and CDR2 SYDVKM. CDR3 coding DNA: TGTGCCAGCATGGGAGGTGGGGGTACGCAGTATTTT. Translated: CASMGGGGTQYF.

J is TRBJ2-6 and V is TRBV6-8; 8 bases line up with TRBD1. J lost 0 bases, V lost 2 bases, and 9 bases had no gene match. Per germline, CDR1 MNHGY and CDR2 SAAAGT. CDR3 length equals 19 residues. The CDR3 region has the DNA TGTGCCAGCAGTTACGCAGGACAGGGAAGATTCTCTGGGGCCAACGTCCTGACTTTC. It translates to CASSYAGQGRFSGANVLTF.

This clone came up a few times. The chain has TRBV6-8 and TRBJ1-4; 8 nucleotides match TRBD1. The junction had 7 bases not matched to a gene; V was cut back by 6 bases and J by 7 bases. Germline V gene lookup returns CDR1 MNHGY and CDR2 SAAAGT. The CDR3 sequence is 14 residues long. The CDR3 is CASRDDRGGEKLFF. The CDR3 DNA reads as TGTGCCAGCAGGGATGACAGGGGAGGTGAAAAACTGTTTTTT.

This chain's CDR3 is CASSDQRNTEAFF. The CDR3 DNA reads as TGCGCCAGCAGTGACCAGAGGAACACTGAAGCTTTCTTT. J is TRBJ1-1 and V is TRBV10-2; D is uncertain. The germline gives CDR1 WSHSY, CDR2 SAAADI. The CDR3 is 13 residues long. Trimming cost V 3 bases and J 1 base, with 6 bases left between them.

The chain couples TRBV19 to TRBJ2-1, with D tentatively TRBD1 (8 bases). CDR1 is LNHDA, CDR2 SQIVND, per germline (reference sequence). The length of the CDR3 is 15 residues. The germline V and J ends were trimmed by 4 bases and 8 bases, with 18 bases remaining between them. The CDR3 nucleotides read TGTGCCAGTAGTAAGGGGTCCACAGGGGGGGATGAGCAGTTCTTC. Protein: CASSKGSTGGDEQFF.

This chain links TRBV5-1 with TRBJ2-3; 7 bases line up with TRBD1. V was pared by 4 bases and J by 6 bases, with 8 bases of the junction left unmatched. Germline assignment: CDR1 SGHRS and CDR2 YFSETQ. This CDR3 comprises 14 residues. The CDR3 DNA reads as TGCGCCAGCAGCCTAAGACAGGGTGGGGATACGCAGTATTTT. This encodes CASSLRQGGDTQYF.

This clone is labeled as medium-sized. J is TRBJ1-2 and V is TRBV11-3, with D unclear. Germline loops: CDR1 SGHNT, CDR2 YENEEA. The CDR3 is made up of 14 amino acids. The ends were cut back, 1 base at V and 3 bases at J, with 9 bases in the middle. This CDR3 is CASSLGWTDYGYTF. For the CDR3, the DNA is TGTGCCAGCAGCTTAGGCTGGACGGACTATGGCTACACCTTC.

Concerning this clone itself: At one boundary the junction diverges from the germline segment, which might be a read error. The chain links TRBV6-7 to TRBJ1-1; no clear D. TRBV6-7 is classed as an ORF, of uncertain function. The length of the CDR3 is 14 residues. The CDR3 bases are TGTACCAGCAGTTACTCGAGTAAGAACACTGAAGCTTTCTTT. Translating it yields CTSSYSSKNTEAFF.

The CDR3 DNA follows: TGTGCCAGCACTGGAACGCTCGGGGAGCTGTTTTTT. It is translated as CASTGTLGELFF. The chain has TRBV28 and TRBJ2-2; no clear D. The CDR3 sequence is 12 residues long. With 7 bases removed from V and 7 bases from J, the gap between germline ends came to 10 bases. From germline, CDR1 is MDHEN and CDR2 SYDVKM.

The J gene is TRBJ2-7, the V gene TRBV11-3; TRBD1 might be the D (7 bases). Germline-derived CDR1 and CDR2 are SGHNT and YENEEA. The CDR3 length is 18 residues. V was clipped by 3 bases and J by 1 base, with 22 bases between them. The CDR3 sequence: CASSLDPTRGTVSYEQYF. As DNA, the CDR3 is TGTGCCAGCAGCTTGGACCCTACCCGGGGGACAGTTTCCTACGAGCAGTACTTC.

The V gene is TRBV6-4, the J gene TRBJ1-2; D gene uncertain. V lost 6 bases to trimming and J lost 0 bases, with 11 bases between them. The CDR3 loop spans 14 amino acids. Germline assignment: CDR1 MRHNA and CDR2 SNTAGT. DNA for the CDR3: TGTGCCAGCAGCGGGAGCTGGGCTAACTATGGCTACACCTTC. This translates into CASSGSWANYGYTF.

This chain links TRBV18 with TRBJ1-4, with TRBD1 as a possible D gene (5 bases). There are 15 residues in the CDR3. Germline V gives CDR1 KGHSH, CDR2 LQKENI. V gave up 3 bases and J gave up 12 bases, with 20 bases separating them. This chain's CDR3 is CASSPLPQGPRELFF. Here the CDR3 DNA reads TGTGCCAGCTCACCGCTACCGCAGGGCCCGAGGGAACTGTTTTTT.

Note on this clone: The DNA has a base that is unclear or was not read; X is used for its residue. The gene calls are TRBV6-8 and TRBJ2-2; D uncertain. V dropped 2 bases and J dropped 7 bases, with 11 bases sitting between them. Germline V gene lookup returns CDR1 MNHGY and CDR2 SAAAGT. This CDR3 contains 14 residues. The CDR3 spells CASSYRRYXGELFF. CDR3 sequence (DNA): TGTGCCAGCAGTTACAGGCGGTACAYCGGGGAGCTGTTTTTT.

CDR3 sequence (DNA): TGTGCCAGCAGCCTAACAGGAGATGTTCCCCCGGGCAATCAGCCCCAGCATTTT. It encodes CASSLTGDVPPGNQPQHF. The V call is TRBV7-7, the J call TRBJ1-5; perhaps TRBD1 as D (5 bases). V was cut by 5 bases and J by 2 bases, with 22 bases left in between. This CDR3 spans 18 amino acids. The germline gives CDR1 SSHAT, CDR2 FNYEAQ (reference sequence).

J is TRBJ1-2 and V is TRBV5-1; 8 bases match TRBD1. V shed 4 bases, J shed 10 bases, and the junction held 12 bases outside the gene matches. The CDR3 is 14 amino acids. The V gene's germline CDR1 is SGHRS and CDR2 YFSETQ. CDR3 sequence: CASSPDGQGFDYTF. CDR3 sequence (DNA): TGCGCCAGCAGCCCCGACGGACAGGGTTTCGACTACACCTTC.

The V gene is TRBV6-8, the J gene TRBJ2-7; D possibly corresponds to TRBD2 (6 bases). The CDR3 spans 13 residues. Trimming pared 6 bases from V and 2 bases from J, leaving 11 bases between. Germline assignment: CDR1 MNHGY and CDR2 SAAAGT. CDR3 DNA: TGTGCCAGCAGGCCCGGGACTGCCTACGAGCAGTACTTC. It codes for CASRPGTAYEQYF.

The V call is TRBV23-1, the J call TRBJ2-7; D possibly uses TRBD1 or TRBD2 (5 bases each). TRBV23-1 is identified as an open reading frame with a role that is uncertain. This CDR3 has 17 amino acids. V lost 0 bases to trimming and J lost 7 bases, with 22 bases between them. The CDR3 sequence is CASSQSNSGTATPEQYF. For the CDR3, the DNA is TGCGCCAGCAGTCAATCGAACTCAGGGACCGCAACCCCGGAGCAGTACTTC.

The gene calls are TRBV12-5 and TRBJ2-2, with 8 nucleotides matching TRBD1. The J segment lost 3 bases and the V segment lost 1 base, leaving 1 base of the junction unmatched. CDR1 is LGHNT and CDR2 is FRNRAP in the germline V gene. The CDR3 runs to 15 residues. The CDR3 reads CASGLADRDTGELFF. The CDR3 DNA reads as TGTGCTAGTGGTTTGGCGGACAGGGACACCGGGGAGCTGTTTTTT.

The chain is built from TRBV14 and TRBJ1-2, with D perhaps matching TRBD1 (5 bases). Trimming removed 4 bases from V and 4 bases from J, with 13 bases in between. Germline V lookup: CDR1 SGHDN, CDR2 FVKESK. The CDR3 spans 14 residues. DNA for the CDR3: TGTGCCAGCAGCCTCGGAGACAGCCTCTATGGCTACACCTTC. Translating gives CASSLGDSLYGYTF.